The 32 T cell receptor beta chains listed next were all sequenced from one sample in a study of cytomegalovirus exposure and HLA in healthy donors. Use of 60 Vbeta and 13 Jbeta primers characterized the PCR. The protocol was immunoSEQ multiplex PCR, while the TCRdb copy is restricted to in-frame clones and leaves out a portion. The data hold approximately 300,000 clones, with about four fifths observed a single time. Sequencing used PBMCs. These receptors were obtained from a woman between 40 and 55 years old in good health and CMV-seropositive.

This clone showed up just a few times. The chain has TRBV10-3 and TRBJ1-1; no firm D call. The CDR3 length is 12 residues. The germline gives CDR1 ENHRY, CDR2 SYGVKD. Trimming pared 8 bases from V and 1 base from J, leaving 8 bases between. The CDR3 is CAIGQTNTEAFF. CDR3 coding DNA: TGTGCCATCGGGCAGACGAACACTGAAGCTTTCTTT.

The chain uses TRBV4-1 and TRBJ2-1; D is undetermined. Trimming left V 0 bases short and J 3 bases short, with 12 bases between. This CDR3 region has 16 residues. The V gene's germline CDR1 is MGHRA and CDR2 YSYEKL. The CDR3 loop reads CASSQEPVTVYNEQFF. CDR3 DNA sequence: TGCGCCAGCAGCCAAGAACCAGTAACCGTCTACAATGAGCAGTTCTTC.

The V gene is TRBV6-1, the J gene TRBJ2-7, with TRBD2 matching 8 bases. CDR3 length: 13 residues. V lost 6 bases, J lost 7 bases, and 8 bases stayed unmatched. Per germline, CDR1 MNHNS and CDR2 SASEGT. The CDR3, as DNA: TGTGCCAGCAGCGGAGCGGGAGCGAGGGAGCAGTACTTC. It is translated as CASSGAGAREQYF.

This clone was recorded once. CDR3: CAISPTGTGAIGEKLFF. CDR3 sequence (DNA): TGTGCCATCAGTCCCACAGGGACAGGGGCGATAGGTGAAAAACTGTTTTTT. The chain has TRBV10-3 and TRBJ1-4; 10 positions match TRBD1. Germline trimming cut 5 bases from V and 7 bases from J; bases unmatched to any gene: 13. CDR3 length: 17 residues. The V gene's germline CDR1 is ENHRY and CDR2 SYGVKD.

V and J are TRBV5-6 and TRBJ1-5, with D hard to call. The CDR3 runs to 15 residues. With 1 base removed from V and 2 bases from J, the gap between germline ends came to 10 bases. The germline V gene encodes CDR1 SGHDT and CDR2 YYEEEE. The CDR3 nucleotides are TGTGCCAGCAGCTTGAGGAGTTACGGCAATCAGCCCCAGCATTTT. Amino acid sequence: CASSLRSYGNQPQHF.

The chain is built from TRBV30 and TRBJ1-1; weak D call: TRBD1 (6 bases). The length of the CDR3 is 11 residues. Germline V lookup: CDR1 GTSNPN, CDR2 SVGIG (reference sequence). Trimming removed 0 bases from V and 10 bases from J, with 9 bases in between. The CDR3 DNA is TGTGCCTGGAGTGTTGGCAGGGGAGCTTTCTTT. Translating it yields CAWSVGRGAFF.

The V and J genes are TRBV19 and TRBJ1-5; D remains ambiguous. This CDR3 contains 14 residues. CDR1 is LNHDA and CDR2 is SQIVND in the germline V gene (reference sequence). V shed 5 bases and J shed 4 bases, with 12 bases lying between them. CDR3 in DNA: TGTGCCAGTAGTCCGGACGGAGGTAATCAGCCCCAGCATTTT. It is translated as CASSPDGGNQPQHF.

The J gene is TRBJ2-7, the V gene TRBV28; TRBD2 agrees at 8 bases. V shed 5 bases, J shed 6 bases, and the junction held 15 bases outside the gene matches. Germline assignment: CDR1 MDHEN and CDR2 SYDVKM. The CDR3 spans 16 residues. The CDR3 loop reads CASSPRGGTRGPEQYF. The CDR3 nucleotides are TGTGCCAGCAGTCCCCGGGGAGGGACTAGGGGCCCCGAGCAGTACTTC.

The CDR3 coding sequence is TGTGCCAGCAGCGTCACAGGGAACACTGAAGCTTTCTTT. Encoded protein: CASSVTGNTEAFF. V is TRBV5-4 and J is TRBJ1-1, with TRBD1 as a possible D gene (5 bases). CDR3 length: 13 amino acids. The germline gives CDR1 SGHNT, CDR2 YYREEE (reference sequence). Trimming stripped 4 bases from V and 1 base from J, with 8 bases between.

The V call is TRBV5-1, the J call TRBJ2-7; maybe TRBD1 (7 bases). CDR1 is SGHRS and CDR2 is YFSETQ in the germline V gene. The CDR3 is 15 residues long. V lost 4 bases to trimming and J lost 5 bases, with 19 bases between them. CDR3 bases: TGCGCCAGCAGCCCCGACGGAGGGGGCCTCGACGAGCAGTACTTC. It specifies CASSPDGGGLDEQYF.

About this clone itself: Other nucleotide sequences from this sample produce the same CDR3. The rearrangement uses TRBV5-1 and TRBJ2-1; the match to TRBD2 covers 7 bases. V lost 4 bases to trimming and J lost 0 bases; unmatched junction nucleotides: 7. The CDR3 extends over 16 amino acids. CDR1 is SGHRS and CDR2 is YFSETQ in the germline V gene. The CDR3 spells CASSPRGLDSYNEQFF. In DNA form, the CDR3 reads TGCGCCAGCAGCCCCCGAGGACTAGACTCCTACAATGAGCAGTTCTTC. The whole variable domain, remainder taken from reference TRBV5-1 and TRBJ2-1, is KAGVTQTPRYLIKTRGQQVTLSCSPISGHRSVSWYQQTPGQGLQFLFEYFSETQRNKGNFPGRFSGRQFSNSRSEMNVSTLELGDSALYLCASSPRGLDSYNEQFFGPGTRLTVL.

This rearrangement joins TRBV7-2 to TRBJ1-1; D might be TRBD1 (6 bases). This CDR3 spans 14 amino acids. In germline, CDR1 is SGHTA, CDR2 FQGNSA. Trimming shortened V by 7 bases and J by 5 bases, and 17 bases separated the two germline ends. The CDR3 nucleotides read TGTGCCAGCATCAAACAGGGAGGGTGGACTGAAGCTTTCTTT. Translation gives CASIKQGGWTEAFF.

This clone occurred once. V and J are TRBV6-1 and TRBJ2-1; possibly TRBD2 for D (5 bases). Germline-derived CDR1 and CDR2 are MNHNS and SASEGT. The CDR3 loop spans 15 amino acids. With 3 bases removed from V and 12 bases from J, the gap between germline ends came to 21 bases. The CDR3 loop reads CASSDSTLSLRGQFF. CDR3 sequence (DNA): TGTGCCAGCAGTGACAGTACGCTATCTCTACGGGGGCAGTTCTTC.

This chain connects TRBV11-2 to TRBJ2-3; no reliable D call. This CDR3 contains 13 residues. The germline V gene has CDR1 SGHAT and CDR2 FQNNGV. V gave up 1 base and J gave up 6 bases, with 8 bases separating them. CDR3 nucleotides: TGTGCCAGCAGCTTAGCAGGCGCGGATACGCAGTATTTT. This sequence encodes CASSLAGADTQYF.

This clone is a singleton in its sample. The chain carries TRBV6-5 and TRBJ1-1, with D maybe TRBD1 (6 bases). CDR3 size: 15 residues. The germline CDR1 and CDR2 sequences are MNHEY and SVGAGI. V was cut by 6 bases and J by 4 bases, with 18 bases left in between. The CDR3 loop reads CASSSFPAGATEAFF. CDR3 in DNA: TGTGCCAGCAGCTCGTTCCCGGCGGGGGCCACTGAAGCTTTCTTT.

This chain links TRBV25-1 with TRBJ1-2; D is possibly TRBD1 (6 bases). V was trimmed by 4 bases and J by 4 bases, leaving 7 bases between them. The CDR3 contains 12 residues. The germline V gene encodes CDR1 MGHDK and CDR2 SYGVNS. The CDR3 reads CASSVQGYGYTF. CDR3 in DNA: TGTGCCAGCAGTGTACAGGGCTATGGCTACACCTTC.

V and J are TRBV10-2 and TRBJ1-4, with no clear D. In germline, CDR1 is WSHSY, CDR2 SAAADI. The CDR3 length is 14 residues. The ends were cut back, 5 bases at V and 8 bases at J, with 15 bases in the middle. CDR3 amino acids: CASSLEGEREKLFF. The CDR3 DNA reads as TGCGCCAGCAGTTTGGAAGGAGAACGAGAAAAACTGTTTTTT.

As for this clone: This sample also contains other DNA sequences that code for the same CDR3. The chain uses TRBV27 and TRBJ1-3; D gene uncertain. Germline V CDR1 and CDR2: MNHEY, SMNVEV (reference sequence). The V gene lost 5 bases and the J gene lost 1 base, with 9 bases spanning the gap. The CDR3 has 14 amino acids. CDR3 sequence: CASSSGGSGNTIYF. The CDR3 DNA is TGTGCCAGCAGTAGCGGAGGATCTGGAAACACCATATATTTT.

This chain connects TRBV5-1 to TRBJ2-2; TRBD2 is a possible D gene (5 bases). Trimming cost V 3 bases and J 4 bases, with 16 bases left between them. CDR3 length: 16 residues. The germline gives CDR1 SGHRS, CDR2 YFSETQ. In DNA, the CDR3 is TGCGCCAGCAGCTCCCCCGACCGAGGGATCACCGGGGAGCTGTTTTTT. Translation gives CASSSPDRGITGELFF.

The V and J genes are TRBV7-3 and TRBJ2-6; 13 bases map to TRBD2. The CDR3 has 18 residues. V shed 2 bases, J shed 2 bases, and the junction held 3 bases outside the gene matches. Per germline, CDR1 SGHTA and CDR2 FQGTGA. The CDR3 loop is CASSLQGLAGAGANVLTF. In nucleotides, the CDR3 is TGTGCCAGCAGCTTACAAGGACTAGCGGGAGCTGGGGCCAACGTCCTGACTTTC.

The CDR3 sequence is CASSLAAGGRGSYGYTF. The CDR3 coding sequence is TGTGCCAGCAGCTTAGCCGCTGGCGGCAGGGGTTCCTATGGCTACACCTTC. The chain joins TRBV7-8 to TRBJ1-2; the D gene is possibly TRBD1 (6 bases). V lost 0 bases to trimming and J lost 4 bases, with 18 bases between them. CDR1 and CDR2 (germline): SGHVS, FQNEAQ. The CDR3 is made up of 17 amino acids.

This chain connects TRBV11-1 to TRBJ1-6; 7 positions agree with TRBD1. There are 16 residues in the CDR3. The ends lost 2 bases at V and 4 bases at J; junction bases unmatched: 5. Per the germline V gene, CDR1 is SGHAT and CDR2 is FQDESV (reference sequence). CDR3 loop: CASSLNGQAYNSPLHF. CDR3 sequence (DNA): TGTGCCAGCAGCTTAAACGGACAGGCTTATAATTCACCCCTCCACTTT.

This clone is a singleton in its sample. V and J are TRBV19 and TRBJ2-2; D unclear. V was shortened by 5 bases and J by 0 bases, with 10 bases between the two germline ends. The germline V gene has CDR1 LNHDA and CDR2 SQIVND (reference sequence). The CDR3 has 15 residues. CDR3 in DNA: TGTGCCAGTAGTGTGGCTTCCACGAACACCGGGGAGCTGTTTTTT. This codes for CASSVASTNTGELFF.

The chain recombines TRBV30 with TRBJ1-2, with D possibly matching TRBD1 (6 bases). Germline V gene sequence: CDR1 GTSNPN, CDR2 SVGIG (reference sequence). The CDR3 is made up of 13 amino acids. The V and J ends lost 5 bases and 4 bases respectively, with 14 bases between them. CDR3 DNA sequence: TGTGCCTGGTTTTTGGGGGCCAGCTATGGCTACACCTTC. This translates into CAWFLGASYGYTF.

The chain couples TRBV19 to TRBJ2-7, with 10 bases fitting TRBD2. Germline assignment: CDR1 LNHDA and CDR2 SQIVND (reference sequence). The V segment lost 2 bases and the J segment 3 bases; nucleotides outside the gene matches: 4. The CDR3 spans 15 residues. CDR3 sequence: CASSITRLAGYEQYF. CDR3 sequence (DNA): TGTGCCAGTAGTATAACGCGACTAGCGGGCTACGAGCAGTACTTC.

This chain joins TRBV25-1 and TRBJ1-4; D is uncertain. CDR3 length: 13 residues. V lost 4 bases and J lost 8, with 11 bases in between. From germline, CDR1 is MGHDK and CDR2 SYGVNS. CDR3 in amino acids: CASSVTGKEKLFF. The CDR3, as DNA: TGTGCCAGCAGTGTAACGGGGAAAGAAAAACTGTTTTTT.

J is TRBJ1-1 and V is TRBV30; D ambiguous. The V gene's germline CDR1 is GTSNPN and CDR2 SVGIG (reference sequence). The CDR3 contains 13 residues. The ends were cut back, 2 bases at V and 1 base at J, with 8 bases in the middle. This CDR3 is CAWSRVPNTEAFF. In DNA, the CDR3 is TGTGCCTGGAGTCGGGTTCCGAACACTGAAGCTTTCTTT.

This chain links TRBV5-3 with TRBJ2-1; TRBD2 might be the D (5 bases). TRBV5-3 is recorded as an ORF, its role being uncertain. V lost 5 bases to trimming and J lost 4 bases, with 7 bases between them. The CDR3 loop spans 12 amino acids. Written as DNA, the CDR3 is TGTGCCAGAAGGTCGGGGTACAATGAGCAGTTCTTC. As protein: CARRSGYNEQFF.

With regard to this clone: The same CDR3 can be traced to other DNA sequences in this sample. This sequence joins TRBV6-5 and TRBJ2-7, with 10 bases matching TRBD1. In germline, CDR1 is MNHEY, CDR2 SVGAGI. There are 15 residues in the CDR3. V lost 2 bases and J lost 3; bases outside the gene matches: 4. The DNA for the CDR3 is TGTGCCAGCAGTTACCGGGACAGGGGAAGCTACGAGCAGTACTTC. Translation: CASSYRDRGSYEQYF.

For this clone: Other DNA variants within this sample encode the same CDR3. This chain connects TRBV6-6 to TRBJ1-2, with 9 bases identical to TRBD1. Germline lookup yields CDR1 MNHNY and CDR2 SVGAGI (reference sequence). The J segment lost 6 bases and the V segment lost 5 bases, leaving 1 base of the junction unmatched. The CDR3 loop spans 12 amino acids. CDR3 DNA: TGTGCCAGCAGTCGACAGGGGGATGGCTACACCTTC. It encodes CASSRQGDGYTF.

V usage is TRBV19 and J usage is TRBJ1-3; D is unresolved. Trimming removed 3 bases at V and 1 base at J, with 7 bases between. The CDR3 totals 14 residues. Germline assignment: CDR1 LNHDA and CDR2 SQIVND (reference sequence). The CDR3 loop is CASSIAASGNTIYF. DNA of the CDR3: TGTGCCAGTAGTATCGCAGCGTCTGGAAACACCATATATTTT.

This clone was picked up a small number of times. This rearrangement joins TRBV5-4 to TRBJ2-7; D possibly corresponds to TRBD2 (5 bases). Germline loops: CDR1 SGHNT, CDR2 YYREEE (reference sequence). Trimming took 2 bases from V and 3 from J, leaving 15 bases between them. The CDR3 spans 15 residues. The CDR3 loop is CASSLGWERYYEQYF. The DNA of the CDR3 is TGTGCCAGCAGCTTAGGCTGGGAGAGGTACTACGAGCAGTACTTC.